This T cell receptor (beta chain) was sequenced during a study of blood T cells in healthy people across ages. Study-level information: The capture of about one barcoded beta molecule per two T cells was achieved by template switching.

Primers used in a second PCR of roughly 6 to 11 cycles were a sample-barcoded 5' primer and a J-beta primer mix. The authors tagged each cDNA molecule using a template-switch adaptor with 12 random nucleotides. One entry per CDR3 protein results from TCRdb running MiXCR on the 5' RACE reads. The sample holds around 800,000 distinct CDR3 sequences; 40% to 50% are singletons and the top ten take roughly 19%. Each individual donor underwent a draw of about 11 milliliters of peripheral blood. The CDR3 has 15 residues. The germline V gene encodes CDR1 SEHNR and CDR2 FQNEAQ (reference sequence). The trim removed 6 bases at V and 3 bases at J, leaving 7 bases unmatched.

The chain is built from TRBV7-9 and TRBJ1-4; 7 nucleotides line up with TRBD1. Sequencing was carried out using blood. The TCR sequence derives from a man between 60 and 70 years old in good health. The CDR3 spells CASRPSGTANEKLFF. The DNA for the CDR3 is TGTGCCAGCAGACCATCCGGGACAGCTAATGAAAAACTGTTTTTT.